This entry features one T cell receptor (beta chain) sequence. One end of the junction does not line up with germline, which may come from a read error. The read ends 3 residues before the CDR3 terminus; that terminus is restored from the germline J gene. Other DNA sequences within the sample encode an identical CDR3. HPV was found by MY09/MY11 PCR and dot-blot genotyping. The entry originates in a study of T cells in women clearing cervical HPV infection. Germline CDR1 reads SEHNR; CDR2 reads FQNEAQ (reference sequence). This CDR3 contains 14 residues. Genomic DNA, averaging approximately 1,300 ng per sample, yielded TCR beta CDR3 via immunoSEQ. Profiled with immunoSEQ multiplex PCR; TCRdb holds only in-frame clones, not every one. The sample holds around 25,000 clones.

The specimen sequenced was blood buffy coat. The chain uses TRBV7-9 and TRBJ1-3, with D possibly being TRBD1 (6 bases). The sequence was collected from a woman between 18 and 75 years old with a cervical HPV16 infection that either progressed to CIN3+ or cleared (not recorded which). The CDR3 region is CASSLRGGGNTIYF. CDR3 DNA, as far as it was read: TGTGCCAGCAGCTTACGAGGGGGAGGAAACACA.